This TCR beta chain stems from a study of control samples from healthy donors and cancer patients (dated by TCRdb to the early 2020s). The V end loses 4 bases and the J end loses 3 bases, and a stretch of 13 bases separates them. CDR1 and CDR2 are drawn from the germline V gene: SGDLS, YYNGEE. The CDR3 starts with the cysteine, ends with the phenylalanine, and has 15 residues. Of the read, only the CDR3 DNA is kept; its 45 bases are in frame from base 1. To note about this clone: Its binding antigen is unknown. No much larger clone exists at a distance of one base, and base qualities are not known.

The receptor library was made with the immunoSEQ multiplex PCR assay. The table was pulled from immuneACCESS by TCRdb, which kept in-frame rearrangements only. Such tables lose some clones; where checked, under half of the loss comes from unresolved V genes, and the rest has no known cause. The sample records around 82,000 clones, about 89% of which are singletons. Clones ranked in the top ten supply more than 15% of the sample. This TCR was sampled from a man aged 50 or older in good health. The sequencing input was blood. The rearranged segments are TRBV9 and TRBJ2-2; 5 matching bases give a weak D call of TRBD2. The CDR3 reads CASSFEDSYTGELFF. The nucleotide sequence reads TGTGCCAGCAGCTTCGAGGACTCCTACACCGGGGAGCTGTTTTTT. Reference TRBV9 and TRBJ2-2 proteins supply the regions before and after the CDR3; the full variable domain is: DSGVTQTPKHLITATGQRVTLRCSPRSGDLSVYWYQQSLDQGLQFLIQYYNGEERAKGNILERFSAQQFPDLHSELNLSSLELGDSALYFCASSFEDSYTGELFFGEGSRLTVL.